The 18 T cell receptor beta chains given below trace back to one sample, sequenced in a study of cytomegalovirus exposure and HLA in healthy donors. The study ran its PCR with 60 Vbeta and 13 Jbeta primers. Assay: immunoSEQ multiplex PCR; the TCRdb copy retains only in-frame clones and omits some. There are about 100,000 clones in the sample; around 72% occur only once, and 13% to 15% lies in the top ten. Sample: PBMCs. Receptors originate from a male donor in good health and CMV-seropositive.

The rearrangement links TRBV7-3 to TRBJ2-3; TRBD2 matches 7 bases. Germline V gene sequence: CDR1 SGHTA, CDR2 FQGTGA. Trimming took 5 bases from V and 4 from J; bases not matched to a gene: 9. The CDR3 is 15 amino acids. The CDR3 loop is CASSIRLAESDTQYF. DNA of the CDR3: TGTGCCAGCAGCATTAGACTAGCAGAGTCAGATACGCAGTATTTT.

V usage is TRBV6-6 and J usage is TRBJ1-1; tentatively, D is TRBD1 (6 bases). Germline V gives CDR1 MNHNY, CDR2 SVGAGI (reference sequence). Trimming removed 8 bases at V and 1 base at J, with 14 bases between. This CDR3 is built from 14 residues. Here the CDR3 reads CASRVGQTNTEAFF. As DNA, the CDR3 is TGTGCCAGCCGGGTAGGACAGACGAACACTGAAGCTTTCTTT.

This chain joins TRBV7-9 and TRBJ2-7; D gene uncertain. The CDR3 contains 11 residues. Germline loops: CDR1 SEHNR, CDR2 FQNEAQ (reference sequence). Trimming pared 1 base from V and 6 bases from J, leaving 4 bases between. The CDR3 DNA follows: TGTGCCAGCAGCTTAGAGAGCGAGCAGTACTTC. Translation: CASSLESEQYF.

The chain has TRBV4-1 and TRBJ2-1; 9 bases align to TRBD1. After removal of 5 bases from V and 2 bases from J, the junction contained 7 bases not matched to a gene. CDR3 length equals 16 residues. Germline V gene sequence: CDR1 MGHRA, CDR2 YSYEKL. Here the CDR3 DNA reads TGCGCCAGCAGCTTAGACCGGGACAGGGCCTACAATGAGCAGTTCTTC. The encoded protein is CASSLDRDRAYNEQFF.

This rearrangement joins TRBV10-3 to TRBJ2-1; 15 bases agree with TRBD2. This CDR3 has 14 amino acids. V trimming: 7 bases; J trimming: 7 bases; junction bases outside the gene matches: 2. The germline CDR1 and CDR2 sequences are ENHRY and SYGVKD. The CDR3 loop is CAIKGTSGGNEQFF. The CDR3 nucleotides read TGTGCCATCAAAGGGACTAGCGGGGGGAATGAGCAGTTCTTC.

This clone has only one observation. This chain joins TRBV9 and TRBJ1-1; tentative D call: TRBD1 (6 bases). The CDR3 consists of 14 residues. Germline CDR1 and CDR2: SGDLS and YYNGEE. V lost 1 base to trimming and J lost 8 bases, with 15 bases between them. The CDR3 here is CASSVYEGDEEAFF. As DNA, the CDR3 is TGTGCCAGCAGCGTATATGAGGGGGACGAGGAAGCTTTCTTT.

CDR3 loop: CASSVLAGETQYF. CDR3 bases: TGTGCCAGCAGTGTTCTAGCGGGAGAGACCCAGTACTTC. This sequence joins TRBV6-1 and TRBJ2-5, with TRBD2 identical over 8 bases. In germline, CDR1 is MNHNS, CDR2 SASEGT. Trimming at V came to 4 bases and at J to 4 bases, leaving 2 bases not matched to a gene. This CDR3 is 13 amino acids long.

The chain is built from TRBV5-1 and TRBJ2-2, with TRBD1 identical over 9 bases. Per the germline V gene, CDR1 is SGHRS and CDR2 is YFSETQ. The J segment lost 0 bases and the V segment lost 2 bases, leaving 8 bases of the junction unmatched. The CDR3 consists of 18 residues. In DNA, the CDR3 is TGCGCCAGCAGCTTCGGGTCCGGGACAGGGCCGAACACCGGGGAGCTGTTTTTT. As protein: CASSFGSGTGPNTGELFF.

The CDR3 loop is CASSFSRPGNTIYF. The CDR3 coding sequence is TGTGCCAGCAGCTTTTCTAGGCCTGGAAACACCATATATTTT. V usage is TRBV5-6 and J usage is TRBJ1-3; D is unresolved. V was shortened by 2 bases and J by 2 bases, with 8 bases between the two germline ends. The CDR3 totals 14 residues. CDR1 is SGHDT and CDR2 is YYEEEE in the germline V gene.

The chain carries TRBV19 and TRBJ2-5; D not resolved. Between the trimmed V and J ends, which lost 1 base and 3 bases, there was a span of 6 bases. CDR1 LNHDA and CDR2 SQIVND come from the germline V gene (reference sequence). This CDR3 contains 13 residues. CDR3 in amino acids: CASSIGREETQYF. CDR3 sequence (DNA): TGTGCCAGTAGTATAGGAAGAGAAGAGACCCAGTACTTC.

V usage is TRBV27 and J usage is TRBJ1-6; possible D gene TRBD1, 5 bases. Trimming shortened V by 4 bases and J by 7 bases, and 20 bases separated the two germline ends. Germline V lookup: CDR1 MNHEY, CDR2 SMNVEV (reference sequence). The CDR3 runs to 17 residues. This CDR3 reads CASSSKKDNSGNSPLHF. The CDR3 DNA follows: TGTGCCAGCAGTTCCAAAAAGGACAACTCAGGCAATTCACCCCTCCACTTT.

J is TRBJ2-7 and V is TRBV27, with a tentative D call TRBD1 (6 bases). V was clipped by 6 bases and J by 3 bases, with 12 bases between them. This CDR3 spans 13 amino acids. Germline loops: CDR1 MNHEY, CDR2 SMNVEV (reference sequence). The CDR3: CASRAQDSYEQYF. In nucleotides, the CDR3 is TGTGCCAGCAGAGCCCAGGACAGCTACGAGCAGTACTTC.

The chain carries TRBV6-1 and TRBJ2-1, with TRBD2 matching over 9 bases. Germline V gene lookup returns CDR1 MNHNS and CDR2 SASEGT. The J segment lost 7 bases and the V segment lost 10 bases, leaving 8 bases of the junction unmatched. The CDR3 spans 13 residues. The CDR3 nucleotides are TGTGCCATCGGTCCTAGCGGGGTTAATGAGCAGTTCTTC. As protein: CAIGPSGVNEQFF.

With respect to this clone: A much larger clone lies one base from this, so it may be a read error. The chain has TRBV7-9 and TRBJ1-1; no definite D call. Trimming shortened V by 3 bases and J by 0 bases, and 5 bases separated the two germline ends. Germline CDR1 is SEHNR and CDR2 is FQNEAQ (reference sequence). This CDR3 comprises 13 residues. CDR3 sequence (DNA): TGTGCCAGCAGCTTTGAGTTGAACACTGAAGCTTTCTTT. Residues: CASSFELNTEAFF.

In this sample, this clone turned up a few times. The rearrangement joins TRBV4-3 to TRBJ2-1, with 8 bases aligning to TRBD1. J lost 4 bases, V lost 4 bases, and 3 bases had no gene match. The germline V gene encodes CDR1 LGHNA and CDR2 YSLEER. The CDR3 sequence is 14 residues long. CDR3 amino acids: CASSRRGQYNEQFF. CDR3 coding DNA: TGCGCCAGCAGCCGCAGGGGGCAATACAATGAGCAGTTCTTC.

CDR3 coding DNA: TGTGCCAGTAGTATCGGACTAGCGGGTGAAGTCACAGATACGCAGTATTTT. Translation: CASSIGLAGEVTDTQYF. V gene TRBV19 combines with J gene TRBJ2-3, with 11 nucleotides matching TRBD2. The CDR3 consists of 17 residues. With 3 bases clipped from V and 2 bases from J, the junction kept 7 bases outside the gene matches. Germline V gives CDR1 LNHDA, CDR2 SQIVND (reference sequence).

This chain's CDR3 is CASSFAGGPFF. DNA for the CDR3: TGTGCCAGCAGTTTCGCAGGGGGACCGTTCTTC. V is TRBV28 and J is TRBJ2-1; 7 bases agree with TRBD1. The trim removed 3 bases at V and 15 bases at J, leaving 5 bases unmatched. Germline V gene sequence: CDR1 MDHEN, CDR2 SYDVKM. The CDR3 covers 11 residues. Variable domain in full (rest from reference TRBV28 and TRBJ2-1): DVKVTQSSRYLVKRTGEKVFLECVQDMDHENMFWYRQDPGLGLRLIYFSYDVKMKEKGDIPEGYSVSREKKERFSLILESASTNQTSMYLCASSFAGGPFFGPGTRLTVL.

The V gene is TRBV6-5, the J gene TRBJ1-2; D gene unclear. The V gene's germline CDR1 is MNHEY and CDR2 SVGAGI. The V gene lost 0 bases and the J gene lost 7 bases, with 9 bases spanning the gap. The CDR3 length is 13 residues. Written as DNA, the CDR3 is TGTGCCAGCAGTTACTCGCGTGGGCGTGGCTACACCTTC. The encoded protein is CASSYSRGRGYTF.